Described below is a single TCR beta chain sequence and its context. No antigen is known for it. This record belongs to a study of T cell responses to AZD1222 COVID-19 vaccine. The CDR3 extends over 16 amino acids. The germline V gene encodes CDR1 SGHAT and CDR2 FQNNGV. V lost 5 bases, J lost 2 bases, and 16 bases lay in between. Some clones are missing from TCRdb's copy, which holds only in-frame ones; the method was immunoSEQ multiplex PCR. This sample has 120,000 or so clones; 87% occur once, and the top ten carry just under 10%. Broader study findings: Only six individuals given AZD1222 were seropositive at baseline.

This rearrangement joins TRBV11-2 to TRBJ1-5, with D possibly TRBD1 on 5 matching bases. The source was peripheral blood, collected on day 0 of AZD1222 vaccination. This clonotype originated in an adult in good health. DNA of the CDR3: TGTGCCAGCAGCAAGGATGACCCGGGGGGCAATCAGCCCCAGCATTTT. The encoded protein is CASSKDDPGGNQPQHF.